This T cell receptor (beta chain) was obtained from a study of T cell changes during pregnancy in multiple sclerosis. Trimming took off 1 base at V and 8 bases at J, with 6 bases between the two ends. The CDR3 consists of 11 residues. The germline V gene encodes CDR1 SGHDT and CDR2 YYEEEE. Sequencing was performed with immunoSEQ multiplex PCR; in TCRdb, only in-frame clones are kept and a portion is missing. The table includes about 80,000 clones, 85% to 95% detected once. This material consisted of peripheral blood, taken after pregnancy. V and J are TRBV5-6 and TRBJ1-2, with D unresolved. The receptor was derived from a female donor in good health, enrolled as a control in a pregnancy study. Written as DNA, the CDR3 is TGTGCCAGCAGCTTGTCGGGGGGCTACACCTTC. Its translation is CASSLSGGYTF. The full variable domain, completed using reference TRBV5-6 and TRBJ1-2, is DAGVTQSPTHLIKTRGQQVTLRCSPKSGHDTVSWYQQALGQGPQFIFQYYEEEERQRGNFPDRFSGHQFPNYSSELNVNALLLGDSALYLCASSLSGGYTFGSGTRLTVV.